Each of the 22 T cell receptor beta chains below was sequenced from the same sample in a study of blood T cell repertoires in COVID-19. Data came from immunoSEQ multiplex PCR; TCRdb stores just in-frame clones and leaves some out. Of 55,000 to 60,000 clones listed, about 75% were seen once; the top ten hold over 20%. Sample: peripheral blood. All receptors come from a man aged 50 or older with active or convalescent COVID-19.

The chain carries TRBV6-5 and TRBJ2-4; D ambiguous. CDR3 size: 15 residues. V lost 2 bases, J lost 4 bases, and 12 bases lay in between. Germline V gene sequence: CDR1 MNHEY, CDR2 SVGAGI. This CDR3 reads CASSYEYTEKNIQYF. The CDR3 DNA follows: TGTGCCAGCAGTTACGAGTATACCGAAAAAAACATTCAGTACTTC.

This sequence joins TRBV5-6 and TRBJ1-6; D unresolved. This CDR3 is 14 amino acids long. Per germline, CDR1 SGHDT and CDR2 YYEEEE. Trimming shortened V by 3 bases and J by 8 bases, and 12 bases separated the two germline ends. The DNA of the CDR3 is TGTGCCAGCAGCTCAACATCATATCATTCACCCCTCCACTTT. Translated: CASSSTSYHSPLHF.

The chain has TRBV5-1 and TRBJ1-1; 7 bases are a match to TRBD1. This CDR3 region has 14 residues. J lost 2 bases, V lost 4 bases, and 5 bases had no gene match. Per germline, CDR1 SGHRS and CDR2 YFSETQ. The CDR3 bases are TGCGCCAGCAGCAAACAGGGGACAAACACTGAAGCTTTCTTT. Translating it yields CASSKQGTNTEAFF.

The chain links TRBV5-1 to TRBJ1-5, with TRBD1 as a possible D gene (5 bases). CDR1 and CDR2 from the germline V gene are SGHRS and YFSETQ. Trimming shortened V by 1 base and J by 1 base, and 9 bases separated the two germline ends. CDR3 size: 15 residues. The CDR3 spells CASSLFGGSNQPQHF. The CDR3 DNA reads TGCGCCAGCAGCTTGTTCGGGGGGAGCAATCAGCCCCAGCATTTT.

This clone was seen a few times. The V and J genes are TRBV15 and TRBJ1-5, with D perhaps matching TRBD1 (6 bases). V was clipped by 5 bases and J by 7 bases, with 12 bases between them. CDR1 and CDR2 from the germline V gene are LNHNV and YYDKDF (reference sequence). CDR3 length equals 13 residues. As DNA, the CDR3 is TGTGCCACCAGCGCGGGGGCGGGACAGCCCCAGCATTTT. It yields the protein CATSAGAGQPQHF.

The chain uses TRBV5-1 and TRBJ1-4; 9 bases align to TRBD1. Losses at the gene ends were 4 bases for V and 10 bases for J; bases not matched to a gene: 8. CDR1 is SGHRS, CDR2 YFSETQ, per germline. The CDR3 is made up of 14 amino acids. The CDR3 region is CASSTGTGFVKLFF. The CDR3 DNA is TGCGCCAGCAGCACCGGGACAGGGTTTGTAAAACTGTTTTTT.

The rearrangement uses TRBV7-9 and TRBJ2-2; D might be TRBD2 (5 bases). The germline gives CDR1 SEHNR, CDR2 FQNEAQ (reference sequence). V was shortened by 10 bases and J by 0 bases, with 12 bases between the two germline ends. The CDR3 length is 14 residues. CDR3 in DNA: TGTGCCATAAAGCGGTTTCCGAACACCGGGGAGCTGTTTTTT. Translated, it gives CAIKRFPNTGELFF. Full variable domain (rest looked up from reference TRBV7-9 and TRBJ2-2): DTGVSQNPRHKITKRGQNVTFRCDPISEHNRLYWYRQTLGQGPEFLTYFQNEAQLEKSRLLSDRFSAERPKGSFSTLEIQRTEQGDSAMYLCAIKRFPNTGELFFGEGSRLTVL.

This sequence joins TRBV6-5 and TRBJ1-2; 7 bases agree with TRBD1. Per germline, CDR1 MNHEY and CDR2 SVGAGI. This CDR3 comprises 15 residues. Trimming removed 4 bases from V and 2 bases from J; junction bases left unmatched: 7. This CDR3 is CASSSTGVDNYGYTF. The CDR3 DNA reads TGTGCCAGCAGTTCCACAGGGGTAGACAACTATGGCTACACCTTC.

The chain uses TRBV19 and TRBJ2-2; 12 positions agree with TRBD2. The V segment lost 4 bases and the J segment 2 bases; nucleotides outside the gene matches: 14. The CDR3 has 20 amino acids. From germline, CDR1 is LNHDA and CDR2 SQIVND (reference sequence). The CDR3 coding sequence is TGTGCCAGTAGTACCCGACTAGCGGGGGAACCAATAACTAACACCGGGGAGCTGTTTTTT. It encodes CASSTRLAGEPITNTGELFF.

This chain connects TRBV2 to TRBJ1-1, with TRBD1 identical over 9 bases. Germline loops: CDR1 SNHLY, CDR2 FYNNEI. Unmatched junction bases numbered 12, after V lost 9 bases and J lost 4 bases. The CDR3 has 15 residues. CDR3 residues: CASGIGQGRATEAFF. The DNA of the CDR3 is TGTGCCAGTGGGATTGGACAGGGGAGGGCCACTGAAGCTTTCTTT.

This clone appeared a single time. J is TRBJ2-3 and V is TRBV3-1 (or the pseudogene TRBV3-2); D unresolved. Germline V gives CDR1 LGHDT, CDR2 YNNKEL (reference sequence). CDR3 length: 13 amino acids. The V end was cut by 0 bases, the J end by 4 bases, with 5 bases between. CDR3 residues: CASSQDRADTQYF. CDR3 sequence (DNA): TGTGCCAGCAGCCAAGATCGAGCAGATACGCAGTATTTT.

The chain uses TRBV7-6 and TRBJ2-3; D possibly corresponds to TRBD2 (6 bases). Trimming left V 3 bases short and J 1 base short, with 23 bases between. The CDR3 runs 19 residues. Germline V CDR1 and CDR2: SGHVS, FNYEAQ. CDR3 sequence reads: CASSFSRAVLADCTDTQYF. The DNA of the CDR3 is TGTGCCAGCAGCTTCAGTCGGGCTGTACTAGCAGACTGCACAGATACGCAGTATTTT.

This chain connects TRBV19 to TRBJ1-1, with 7 bases aligning to TRBD1. CDR1 and CDR2 (germline): LNHDA, SQIVND (reference sequence). This CDR3 has 16 residues. The trim removed 6 bases at V and 1 base at J, leaving 11 bases unmatched. The CDR3 reads CASSVEGARQNTEAFF. DNA of the CDR3: TGTGCCAGTAGCGTGGAGGGGGCGCGACAGAACACTGAAGCTTTCTTT.

The rearrangement uses TRBV21-1 and TRBJ2-1; the listed D gene, TRBD2, was not tested against the DNA. TRBV21-1 is a pseudogene locus. The CDR3 runs 15 residues. The CDR3 DNA reads TGTGCCAGCACCGATTCCCCCGCCAAGCTCAATGAGCAGTTCTTC. Its protein is CASTDSPAKLNEQFF.

The chain has TRBV19 and TRBJ1-5; TRBD1 is a possible D gene (6 bases). The CDR3 extends over 13 amino acids. Between the trimmed V and J ends, which lost 4 bases and 5 bases, there was a span of 9 bases. Germline CDR1 is LNHDA and CDR2 is SQIVND (reference sequence). In nucleotides, the CDR3 is TGTGCCAGTAGTACCTGGACAGATCAGCCCCAGCATTTT. Its translation is CASSTWTDQPQHF.

This clone was seen a handful of times. This chain joins TRBV12-3 or TRBV12-4 and TRBJ2-3, with D uncertain. Trimming cost V 7 bases and J 5 bases, with 13 bases left between them. The CDR3 contains 13 residues. CDR3 sequence reads: CASTPGSRDTQYF. The CDR3 region has the DNA TGTGCCAGCACCCCGGGTAGCCGAGATACGCAGTATTTT.

This clone was detected only once. The chain links TRBV2 to TRBJ2-1; D is unresolved. The CDR3 runs to 14 residues. V lost 8 bases to trimming and J lost 8 bases, with 19 bases between them. The germline gives CDR1 SNHLY, CDR2 FYNNEI. The CDR3 loop reads CASYSILTGDEQFF. CDR3 DNA sequence: TGTGCCAGCTACTCGATTTTGACTGGCGATGAGCAGTTCTTC.

The rearrangement uses TRBV6-5 and TRBJ2-7; 8 bases map to TRBD2. This CDR3 region has 15 residues. Looked up from germline, CDR1 is MNHEY and CDR2 is SVGAGI. V lost 4 bases, J lost 3 bases, and 8 bases stayed unmatched. The CDR3 region is CASSSASGTSYEQYF. The CDR3 nucleotides read TGTGCCAGCAGTTCTGCTTCCGGGACTAGCTACGAGCAGTACTTC.

CDR3 coding DNA: TGTGCCAGCAGCTTAGCGAAGGGACAGGGGGAAGGCTACACCTTC. Amino acids: CASSLAKGQGEGYTF. This sequence joins TRBV7-2 and TRBJ1-2; 11 bases line up with TRBD1. The germline V gene encodes CDR1 SGHTA and CDR2 FQGNSA. This CDR3 has 15 amino acids. V gave up 0 bases and J gave up 8 bases; unmatched junction bases: 5.

The V and J genes are TRBV2 and TRBJ2-7, with a possible D match to TRBD1 (6 bases). Trimming removed 3 bases from V and 2 bases from J, with 11 bases in between. Germline values: CDR1 SNHLY, CDR2 FYNNEI. The CDR3 extends over 14 amino acids. The DNA for the CDR3 is TGTGCCAGCAGTGAGAACAGGGCCACCTACGAGCAGTACTTC. Protein product: CASSENRATYEQYF.

This CDR3 is CASRGTGASNQPQHF. CDR3 nucleotide sequence: TGTGCCAGCAGGGGGACAGGGGCTAGCAATCAGCCCCAGCATTTT. V usage is TRBV6-5 and J usage is TRBJ1-5; 10 nucleotides align to TRBD1. CDR3 length: 15 residues. The germline CDR1 and CDR2 sequences are MNHEY and SVGAGI. V shed 6 bases and J 0 bases; nucleotides not matched to a gene: 2.

This clone was seen just once. V and J are TRBV28 and TRBJ2-7; 7 bases agree with TRBD1. Trimming took 8 bases from V and 7 from J; bases not matched to a gene: 14. In germline, CDR1 is MDHEN, CDR2 SYDVKM. This CDR3 comprises 14 residues. The CDR3: CASGWDSGRTEQYF. For the CDR3, the DNA is TGTGCCAGCGGGTGGGACAGTGGACGTACGGAGCAGTACTTC.